This TCR beta chain was recovered during a study of Ad26.COV2.S vaccination and SARS-CoV-2 variants. Study summary: A participant enrolled in the COV1001 Ad26.COV2.S trial arm provided the sample.

Clones were read by immunoSEQ multiplex PCR, and TCRdb kept only the in-frame ones, dropping some. Seen here are around 250,000 clones, approximately 90% observed once, and the top ten hold less than 3%. Details on this clone: Its antigen is as yet unknown.

Germline V gives CDR1 SGHRS, CDR2 YFSETQ. V dropped 0 bases and J dropped 0 bases, with 14 bases sitting between them. This CDR3 comprises 17 residues. Documented treatment: some 20 received Ad26.COV2.S at low or high dose, single or two shots; about 5 received placebo; per-sample allocation not given. On day 63 after the first injection, vaccine and placebo recipients gave samples. An Ad26 vector was used to express Wuhan-strain SARS-CoV-2 spike as the vaccine. General study results and limits: Compared with placebo recipients, vaccine recipients had higher spike-specific TCR breadth. TCR breadth and depth estimates may have understated total T cell responses.

The specimen was peripheral blood, collected in a trial of Ad26.COV2.S vaccine versus placebo. The TCR was taken from a person between 18 and 65 years old who received the Ad26.COV2.S COVID-19 vaccine or a placebo. The rearrangement joins TRBV5-1 to TRBJ2-3; D is uncertain. The CDR3 DNA sequence: TGCGCCAGCAGCTTGGTCTACAAACCGTCGAGCACAGATACGCAGTATTTT. Encoded protein: CASSLVYKPSSTDTQYF.